Listed below are T cell receptor beta chains from one sample, sequenced in a study of lymphopenia after photon versus proton radiotherapy. Repertoires were generated with immunoSEQ multiplex PCR, while TCRdb's copy carries only in-frame clones and drops some. The repertoire holds about 2,100 clones, with just over 75% as singletons. Specimen: peripheral blood, collected from a patient treated with photon-based radiotherapy. The origin of the receptors is a man older than 75 with cholangiocarcinoma. CDR3s leave out the opening cysteine and the closing phenylalanine or tryptophan. Fields, in order: J gene, V gene, CDR3 length, CDR3 protein.

J gene: TRBJ2-3; V gene: TRBV6-1; CDR3 length: 12; CDR3 protein: ASSGQSGADTQY
J gene: TRBJ1-2; V gene: TRBV5-1; CDR3 length: 12; CDR3 protein: ASSSEGFNYGYT
J gene: TRBJ1-6; V gene: TRBV6-1; CDR3 length: 13; CDR3 protein: ASRGDPNYNSPLH
J gene: TRBJ2-3; V gene: TRBV19; CDR3 length: 11; CDR3 protein: ASSMMPGDTQY
J gene: TRBJ1-1; V gene: TRBV7-9; CDR3 length: 13; CDR3 protein: ASSLAGGGNTEAF
J gene: TRBJ2-5; V gene: TRBV7-3; CDR3 length: 13; CDR3 protein: ASSLSGGALETQY
J gene: TRBJ2-7; V gene: TRBV6-5; CDR3 length: 12; CDR3 protein: ASSYSRATYEQY
J gene: TRBJ1-3; V gene: TRBV21-1; CDR3 length: 13; CDR3 protein: ASSAWGSQGNTIY
J gene: TRBJ2-7; V gene: TRBV2; CDR3 length: 14; CDR3 protein: ASSLIGGDLAYEQY
J gene: -; V gene: TRBV29-1; CDR3 length: 12; CDR3 protein: SVRTGGSSYEQY
J gene: TRBJ1-2; V gene: TRBV2; CDR3 length: 10; CDR3 protein: ASRDRAYGYT
J gene: TRBJ1-5; V gene: TRBV18; CDR3 length: 13; CDR3 protein: ASSPDRGGNQPQH
J gene: TRBJ2-7; V gene: TRBV4-1; CDR3 length: 11; CDR3 protein: ASSRGPSYEQY
J gene: TRBJ1-1; V gene: TRBV6-1; CDR3 length: 11; CDR3 protein: ASSLQENTEAF
J gene: TRBJ1-4; V gene: TRBV4-1; CDR3 length: 13; CDR3 protein: ASSLPGTDIEKLF
J gene: TRBJ2-5; V gene: TRBV5-1; CDR3 length: 12; CDR3 protein: ASSLSGVKETQY
J gene: TRBJ1-5; V gene: TRBV7-9; CDR3 length: 12; CDR3 protein: ASSLSGGNQPQH
J gene: TRBJ1-2; V gene: TRBV28; CDR3 length: 12; CDR3 protein: ASSFILGGLGYT
J gene: TRBJ2-5; V gene: TRBV2; CDR3 length: 14; CDR3 protein: ASSENLAGGKETQY
J gene: -; V gene: TRBV29-1; CDR3 length: 10; CDR3 protein: SVDGARDEQY
J gene: TRBJ1-2; V gene: TRBV15; CDR3 length: 10; CDR3 protein: ATSGGTYGYT
J gene: TRBJ2-7; V gene: TRBV5-1; CDR3 length: 11; CDR3 protein: ASSWGQGYEQY
J gene: TRBJ2-5; V gene: TRBV30; CDR3 length: 13; CDR3 protein: AWSFLASRAEAQY
J gene: TRBJ2-1; V gene: TRBV6-4; CDR3 length: 12; CDR3 protein: ASSNTNRGNEQF
J gene: TRBJ2-5; V gene: TRBV2; CDR3 length: 13; CDR3 protein: ASTGLRGIGETQY
J gene: TRBJ2-1; V gene: TRBV12-5; CDR3 length: 13; CDR3 protein: ASGPPAGAYNEQF
J gene: TRBJ2-7; V gene: TRBV28; CDR3 length: 12; CDR3 protein: ASREPGSSYEQY
J gene: TRBJ2-1; V gene: TRBV6-8; CDR3 length: 12; CDR3 protein: ASSYLTGDNEQF
J gene: TRBJ2-2; V gene: TRBV27; CDR3 length: 12; CDR3 protein: ASSSLGGTGELF
J gene: TRBJ2-2; V gene: TRBV5-6; CDR3 length: 14; CDR3 protein: ASSLGASGHTGELF
J gene: TRBJ1-5; V gene: TRBV5-1; CDR3 length: 13; CDR3 protein: ASSPTGILNQPQH